The sequence of this T cell receptor (beta chain) was determined in a study of cytomegalovirus exposure and HLA in healthy donors (dated by TCRdb to about 2017). As for the study more broadly: According to a later analysis, the approximately 120 validation repertoires were produced on the same platform as the approximately 600 repertoires of the first cohort. The study was designed to test whether signatures of past pathogen exposure could be identified by cataloging public T cell receptors. Besides the first cohort of around 670 subjects, a separate validation cohort made up of roughly 130 different subjects was used. To predict cytomegalovirus infection status, the study combined high-throughput TCR immunosequencing, statistical association of individual TCRs with disease status, and machine learning.

The donors were included in the validation cohort of roughly 120 subjects, a group kept apart from the approximately 670-subject first cohort. Worth noting for this clone: Which antigen it targets is not known. Base qualities are not at hand, and no much larger clone is one base apart.

The receptor library was made with the immunoSEQ multiplex PCR assay. On the authors' methods: A statistical classification framework was built for diagnosing cytomegalovirus status from the catalog of TCR beta chain sequences. The table comes from immuneACCESS by way of TCRdb, which keeps in-frame sequences with V and J called. Part of the clones is missing from these tables; in studies checked, under half for an unresolved V gene and the rest for unknown reasons. V, J and clone size reflect that table, while D and trimming were determined from the DNA. This sample comprises over 120,000 clones, roughly nine tenths of them detected only once. About 8.2% of the sample is taken by the ten largest. Sequences SGHRS (CDR1) and YFSETQ (CDR2) are obtained from the germline V gene. The CDR3, from cysteine to phenylalanine, totals 15 residues. Only the CDR3 portion is preserved as DNA: 45 bases, with reading frame beginning at the first base. A distance of 13 bases separates the germline ends of V and J, which lose 0 bases and 4 bases respectively.

Overall results and qualifications from the work: In both the original and validation cohorts, the classifier was reported to diagnose cytomegalovirus status with high specificity and sensitivity. In the study, 150 to 200 TCR beta chains were listed as associated with cytomegalovirus. The authors suggested that the approach could potentially be extended to other disease states and immunological phenotypes. Three of the identified cytomegalovirus-associated TCR beta chains were confirmed in vitro to be specific for cytomegalovirus antigens. In a later analysis, TCRs clustered in the first cohort were found to also tend to co-occur in the 110 or so validation repertoires, with 94% of cluster scores above 0. Across donors, most TCR sequences were observed very rarely, whereas some public TCRs were present in many individuals. All 120 or so repertoires were used to score co-occurrence in the validation cohort in a later analysis, because that analysis had no HLA typing for the cohort.

The sequence came from a young woman in good health and CMV-seropositive. The sequencing sample was made of PBMCs. The rearrangement combines TRBV5-1 with TRBJ1-2, with the D gene call left open. The nucleotide sequence reads as follows: TGCGCCAGCAGCTTGGCCAGTGACGGAGTCTATGGCTACACCTTC. Its protein reads: CASSLASDGVYGYTF.